This TCR beta chain was recorded in a study of neurological immune-mediated disorders. Findings of the study overall: When grouped phylogenetically, the repertoires of 18 of the 34 multiple sclerosis patients fell together in one related-CDR3 cluster, which is a possible signature. No sharing of CDR3 amino acid sequences was observed among expanded clones across subjects, suggesting private repertoires in all groups.

In this sample, this clonotype turned up many times. Its antigen is not known. Per the germline V gene, CDR1 is WSHSY and CDR2 is SAAADI. The CDR3 is 15 residues long. With 6 bases clipped from V and 7 bases from J, the junction kept 4 bases outside the gene matches. Synthesis of cDNA was accomplished via 5'RACE employing 10-nucleotide random UMIs. Over 190 million TCR-beta sequences from 15-18 subjects were obtained in each sequencing run. TCRdb passed the 5' RACE reads through MiXCR, listing each CDR3 protein once. The sample lists some 65,000 distinct CDR3 sequences; under 5% were seen once. V gene TRBV10-2 combines with J gene TRBJ2-1; TRBD2 matches 15 bases. The sequence was obtained from a middle-aged man with multiple sclerosis. The sequenced sample was PBMCs. The CDR3 region is CASRSGTSGGNEQFF. CDR3 sequence (DNA): TGCGCCAGCAGATCCGGGACTAGCGGGGGGAATGAGCAGTTCTTC.